These T cell receptor beta chains were read from a single sample in a study of blood T cell repertoires in COVID-19. Method: immunoSEQ multiplex PCR; TCRdb's copy keeps in-frame clones and lacks some. The data show 50,000 to 60,000 clones, with roughly nine tenths seen just once and around 1.6% held by the top ten. The sample was peripheral blood. These receptors were obtained from a man aged 60 to 75 with acute or convalescent COVID-19. CDR3s include the opening cysteine and the closing phenylalanine or tryptophan. D genes are given only for firm matches. Not every row has a clone size; where given, it reads once, few, many or a size class.

clone size,CDR3 length,D gene,J gene,V gene,CDR3 DNA,CDR3 protein
-,12,-,TRBJ2-1,TRBV3-1/TRBV3-2,TGTGCCAGCAGCCAAGATCTCGGGGGGCAGTTCTTC,CASSQDLGGQFF
-,17,-,TRBJ1-4,TRBV10-3,TGTGCCATCAGTGAGTCGATGATAACGAGGTATAATGAAAAACTGTTTTTT,CAISESMITRYNEKLFF
few,17,-,TRBJ1-6,TRBV6-1,TGTGCCAGCAGTGAAGCGGTGGGGAGCTCCTATAATTCACCCCTCCACTTT,CASSEAVGSSYNSPLHF
-,12,-,TRBJ2-7,TRBV29-1,TGCAGCGTTGACTACATTACGGGCGAGCAGTACTTC,CSVDYITGEQYF
-,14,TRBD1,TRBJ2-2,TRBV6-5,TGTGCCAGCAGACAGGGGGGAGACACCGGGGAGCTGTTTTTT,CASRQGGDTGELFF
-,15,TRBD1,TRBJ1-2,TRBV6-5,TGTGCCAGCAGTTACTCGATAGACAGGGGGTTGGGCTACACCTTC,CASSYSIDRGLGYTF
-,15,-,TRBJ1-1,TRBV19,TGTGCCAGTAGGACCGGGGACTCCACGAACACTGAAGCTTTCTTT,CASRTGDSTNTEAFF
-,17,TRBD1,TRBJ1-2,TRBV7-9,TGTGCCAGCACCGCTATTCCGTCAGGGGGACCCAACTATGGCTACACCTTC,CASTAIPSGGPNYGYTF
-,13,-,TRBJ1-2,TRBV5-1,TGCGCCAGCAGCGCGGGAGGGAGGTATGGCTACACCTTC,CASSAGGRYGYTF
-,13,TRBD1,TRBJ1-2,TRBV7-2,TGTGCCAGCAGCCTAGGGGGCACGGCTGGCTACACCTTC,CASSLGGTAGYTF
-,17,TRBD1,TRBJ1-6,TRBV2,TGTGCCAGCATCCCGGGACAGGGGAGCTCCTATAATTCACCCCTCCACTTT,CASIPGQGSSYNSPLHF
-,17,TRBD1,TRBJ1-2,TRBV4-1,TGCGCCAGCAGCCAAGACCCAGGACAGGGAGCGAGCTATGGCTACACCTTC,CASSQDPGQGASYGYTF
-,15,-,TRBJ1-1,TRBV24-1,TGTGCCACCAGTGATTCCCGCGGGGTTGGAACTGAAGCTTTCTTT,CATSDSRGVGTEAFF
-,18,-,TRBJ1-1,TRBV29-1,TGCAGTGATTGGGGGTATCGGAAGGGGCGGGAAATGAACACTGAAGCTTTCTTT,CSDWGYRKGREMNTEAFF
-,14,-,TRBJ1-1,TRBV5-1,TGCGCCAGCAGCTTGGCCACGGGGAGCACTGAAGCTTTCTTT,CASSLATGSTEAFF
-,20,TRBD2,TRBJ2-1,TRBV4-2,TGTGCCAGCAGCCAGGTTAGCGGGGGGTCCGGTTCGAGCTCCTACAATGAGCAGTTCTTC,CASSQVSGGSGSSSYNEQFF
-,13,TRBD1,TRBJ1-2,TRBV13,TGTGCCAGCAGCCTACAGGGGGCGGTGGGCTACACCTTC,CASSLQGAVGYTF
-,15,-,TRBJ1-3,TRBV6-5,TGTGCCAGCAAGCTGGACAGCTGGCCGGGAAACACCATATATTTT,CASKLDSWPGNTIYF
few,15,TRBD1,TRBJ1-2,TRBV27,TGTGCCAGCAGTTACCGGGACAGGGGACGCTATGGCTACACCTTC,CASSYRDRGRYGYTF
-,17,-,TRBJ1-1,TRBV5-1,TGCGCCAGCAGCCCAAAATCGGGGGTTAGTGGTGACACTGAAGCTTTCTTT,CASSPKSGVSGDTEAFF
-,14,-,TRBJ1-1,TRBV5-6,TGTGCCAGCAGCTTAACAGCAACGAACACTGAAGCTTTCTTT,CASSLTATNTEAFF
once,15,TRBD2,TRBJ2-3,TRBV9,TGTGCCAGCAGCGTAGAGACTAGCGGCACAGATACGCAGTATTTT,CASSVETSGTDTQYF
-,15,-,TRBJ2-3,TRBV7-9,TGTGCCAGCAGCTTAGTACTGGGCAGAGCAGATACGCAGTATTTT,CASSLVLGRADTQYF
-,13,-,TRBJ1-2,TRBV18,TGTGCCAGCTCACCACCGGGCGCGCCCGGCTACACCTTC,CASSPPGAPGYTF
-,14,TRBD1,TRBJ2-7,TRBV18,TGTGCCAGCTCACGGTGGGACAGACCCTACGAGCAGTACTTC,CASSRWDRPYEQYF
-,14,-,TRBJ2-6,TRBV6-5,TGTGCCAGCAGGCAGGGAAACGGGGCCAACGTCCTGACTTTC,CASRQGNGANVLTF
-,14,-,TRBJ1-4,TRBV19,TGTGCCAGTAGCCGGACACTCTCAAGTAACGACATGTTTTTT,CASSRTLSSNDMFF
-,16,TRBD1,TRBJ1-5,TRBV3-1/TRBV3-2,TGTGCCAGCAGCCGGTCGGTACAGGGGACTAGTCAGCCCCAGCATTTT,CASSRSVQGTSQPQHF
-,14,-,TRBJ1-2,TRBV5-1,TGCGCCAGCAGCTGGGAGACATTTAACTATGGCTACACCTTC,CASSWETFNYGYTF
-,12,-,TRBJ2-4,TRBV11-2,TGTGCCAGCAGCTCCTTTTTAAACATTCAGTACTTC,CASSSFLNIQYF
-,13,TRBD1,TRBJ1-1,TRBV12-5,TGTGCTAGTGGTTTGGTTCAGGGGGTTTGGGCTTTCTTT,CASGLVQGVWAFF
-,15,TRBD1,TRBJ1-2,TRBV5-1,TGCGCCAGCAGCTTGACCACGACAGGGGGGATCGGCTACACCTTC,CASSLTTTGGIGYTF
-,14,-,TRBJ1-1,TRBV27,TGTGCCAGCCGACTAGGGCCTCAGAACACTAAAGCTTTCTTT,CASRLGPQNTKAFF
-,13,-,TRBJ1-5,TRBV4-2,TGTGCCAGCAGCCGGGGGGGAGATCAGCCCCAGCATTTT,CASSRGGDQPQHF
-,15,-,TRBJ2-7,TRBV7-8,TGTGCCAGCAGCTTAGGACAGGGGAGGGACTACGAGCAGTACTTC,CASSLGQGRDYEQYF
-,16,-,TRBJ2-1,TRBV6-1,TGTGCCAGCAGTGAAGCGCGGCAGGGCCCTTACAATGAGCAGTTCTTC,CASSEARQGPYNEQFF
-,14,-,TRBJ2-3,TRBV2,TGTGCCAGCCAGCTTGCAGGTTATACAGATACGCAGTATTTT,CASQLAGYTDTQYF
-,13,TRBD1,TRBJ2-7,TRBV5-1,TGCGCCAGCAGCTATGATACCGGGACAGGGCCGTACTTC,CASSYDTGTGPYF
-,15,TRBD1,TRBJ2-1,TRBV2,TGTGCCAGCACAGGGGACAGCAGGGCCTACAATGAGCAGTTCTTC,CASTGDSRAYNEQFF
-,13,-,TRBJ1-5,TRBV6-5,TGTGCCAGCAGAACAGGGCCCGGCCAGCCCCAGCATTTT,CASRTGPGQPQHF